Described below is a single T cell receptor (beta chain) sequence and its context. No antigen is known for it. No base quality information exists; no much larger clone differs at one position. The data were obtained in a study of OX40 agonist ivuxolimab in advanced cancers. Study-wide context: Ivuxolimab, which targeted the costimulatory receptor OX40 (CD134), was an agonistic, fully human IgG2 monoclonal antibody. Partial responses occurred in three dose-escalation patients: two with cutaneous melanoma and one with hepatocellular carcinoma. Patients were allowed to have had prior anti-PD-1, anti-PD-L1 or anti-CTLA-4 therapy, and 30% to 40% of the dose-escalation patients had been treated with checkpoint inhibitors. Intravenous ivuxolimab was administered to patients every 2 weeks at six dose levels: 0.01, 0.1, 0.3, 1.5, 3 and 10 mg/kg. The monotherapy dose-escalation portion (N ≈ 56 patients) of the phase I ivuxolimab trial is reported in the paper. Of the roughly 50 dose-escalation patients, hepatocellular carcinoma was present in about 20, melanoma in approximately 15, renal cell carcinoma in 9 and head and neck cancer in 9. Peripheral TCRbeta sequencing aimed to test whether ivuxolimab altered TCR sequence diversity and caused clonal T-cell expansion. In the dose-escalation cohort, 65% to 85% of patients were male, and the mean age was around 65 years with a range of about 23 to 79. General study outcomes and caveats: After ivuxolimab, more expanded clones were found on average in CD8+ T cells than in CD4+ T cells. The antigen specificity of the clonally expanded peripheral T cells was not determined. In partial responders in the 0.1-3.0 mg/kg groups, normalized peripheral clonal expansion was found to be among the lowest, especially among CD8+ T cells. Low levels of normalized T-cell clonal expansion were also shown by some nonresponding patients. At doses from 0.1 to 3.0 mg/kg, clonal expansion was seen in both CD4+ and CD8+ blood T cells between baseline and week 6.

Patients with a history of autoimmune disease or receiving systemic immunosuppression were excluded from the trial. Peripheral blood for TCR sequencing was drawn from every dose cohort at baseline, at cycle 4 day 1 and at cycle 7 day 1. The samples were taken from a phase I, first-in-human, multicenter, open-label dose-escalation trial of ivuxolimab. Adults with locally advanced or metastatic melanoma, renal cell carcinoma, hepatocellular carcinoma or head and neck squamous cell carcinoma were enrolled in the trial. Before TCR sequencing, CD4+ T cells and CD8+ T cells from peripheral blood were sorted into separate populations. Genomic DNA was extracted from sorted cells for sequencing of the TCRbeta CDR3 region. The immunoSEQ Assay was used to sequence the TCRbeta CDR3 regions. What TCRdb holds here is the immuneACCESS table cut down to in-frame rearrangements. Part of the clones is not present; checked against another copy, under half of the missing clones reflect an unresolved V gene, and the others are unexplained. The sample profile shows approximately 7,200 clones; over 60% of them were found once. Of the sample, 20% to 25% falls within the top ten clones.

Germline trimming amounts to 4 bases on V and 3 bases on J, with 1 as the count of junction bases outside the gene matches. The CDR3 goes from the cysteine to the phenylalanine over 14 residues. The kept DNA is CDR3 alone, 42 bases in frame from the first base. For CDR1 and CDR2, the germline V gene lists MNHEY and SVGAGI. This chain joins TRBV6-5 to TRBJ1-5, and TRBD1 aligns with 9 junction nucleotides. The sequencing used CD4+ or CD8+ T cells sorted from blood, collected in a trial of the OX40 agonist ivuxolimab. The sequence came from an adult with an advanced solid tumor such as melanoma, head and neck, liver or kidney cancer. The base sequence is TGTGCCAGCAGTTGGACAGGGGTCAATCAGCCCCAGCATTTT. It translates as CASSWTGVNQPQHF.